The 10 T cell receptor beta chains in this list originate from one sample, sequenced in a study of T cells in Graves' hyperthyroidism and ophthalmopathy. The TCR beta CDR3 regions underwent amplification using RNA transcripts as the source. HTBI primers drove first-round RT-PCR of the TCR CDR3. TCRdb used MiXCR to reprocess the multiplex PCR reads, holding one entry per CDR3 protein. The repertoire holds a few hundred thousand distinct CDR3 sequences, with 15% to 19% as singletons. Sequencing used blood. These receptors came from a woman aged 25-40 years with Graves' hyperthyroidism.

A few counts support this clonotype. The chain uses TRBV19 and TRBJ2-1; perhaps TRBD1 as D (6 bases). CDR1 is LNHDA and CDR2 is SQIVND in the germline V gene (reference sequence). The CDR3 is made up of 15 amino acids. The V end lost 6 bases, the J end lost 5 bases, and 17 bases lay between the germline ends. The CDR3 DNA follows: TGTGCCAGTAGCCAGCCCGTGGGGGCACACAATGAGCAGTTCTTC. Protein sequence: CASSQPVGAHNEQFF.

This clonotype was counted at least ten times. The chain uses TRBV20-1 and TRBJ2-7, with D perhaps matching TRBD2 (5 bases). The CDR3 has 12 amino acids. Germline-derived CDR1 and CDR2 are DFQATT and SNEGSKA (reference sequence). Trimming took 3 bases from V and 6 from J, leaving 12 bases between them. The CDR3 loop is CSASRVGLEQYF. The DNA of the CDR3 is TGCAGTGCTAGTCGCGTCGGACTCGAGCAGTACTTC.

V usage is TRBV24-1 and J usage is TRBJ2-1; possibly TRBD1 for D (5 bases). Looked up from germline, CDR1 is KGHDR and CDR2 is SFDVKD. The CDR3 totals 16 residues. V gave up 7 bases and J gave up 0 bases, with 15 bases separating them. CDR3 bases: TGTGCCACCAGCCCAGGGATCCCGAGCTCCTACAATGAGCAGTTCTTC. This codes for CATSPGIPSSYNEQFF.

Ten or more counts support this clonotype. The gene calls are TRBV5-1 and TRBJ2-1, with 7 bases aligning to TRBD2. Germline CDR1 is SGHRS and CDR2 is YFSETQ. V was clipped by 4 bases and J by 6 bases; unmatched bases: 10. The CDR3 contains 15 residues. CDR3 sequence: CASSQTSSPLNEQFF. CDR3 DNA: TGCGCCAGCAGCCAGACTAGCAGCCCCCTCAATGAGCAGTTCTTC.

J is TRBJ1-6 and V is TRBV20-1, with TRBD1 as a possible D gene (5 bases). CDR3 length: 13 amino acids. Germline values: CDR1 DFQATT, CDR2 SNEGSKA (reference sequence). Trimming left V 3 bases short and J 6 bases short, with 9 bases between. In nucleotides, the CDR3 is TGCAGTGCTAGGGGGGTGTCTAATTCACCCCTCCACTTT. It specifies CSARGVSNSPLHF.

This clonotype was seen a few times. This CDR3 reads CASSGQGTSYEQYF. Here the CDR3 DNA reads TGTGCCAGCAGCGGACAGGGGACTTCCTACGAGCAGTACTTC. The chain carries TRBV9 and TRBJ2-7, with 8 bases aligning to TRBD1. The CDR3 runs to 14 residues. Germline CDR1 is SGDLS and CDR2 is YYNGEE. The J segment lost 1 base and the V segment lost 3 bases, leaving 3 bases of the junction unmatched.

The chain combines TRBV3-1 with TRBJ2-3, with a weak D call TRBD2 (6 bases). Trimming stripped 8 bases from V and 3 bases from J, with 18 bases between. Germline V gene sequence: CDR1 LGHDT, CDR2 YNNKEL (reference sequence). The CDR3 is made up of 15 amino acids. For the CDR3, the DNA is TGTGCCAGCTCCACCACCGTAGCGGCGACAGATACGCAGTATTTT. It is translated as CASSTTVAATDTQYF.

To note about this clonotype: A read error may be the cause here, since a much bigger clone is one base away. The V call is TRBV7-3, the J call TRBJ2-3; no definite D call. The germline V gene encodes CDR1 SGHTA and CDR2 FQGTGA. Trimming shortened V by 3 bases and J by 1 base, and 14 bases separated the two germline ends. The CDR3 has 16 amino acids. CDR3 nucleotide sequence: TGTGCCAGCAGCTTGACGACGGACCCGGGCACAGATACGCAGTATTTT. This gives the protein CASSLTTDPGTDTQYF.

This sequence joins TRBV10-1 and TRBJ1-5; a weak D match, TRBD1 (5 bases). CDR1 WNHNN and CDR2 SYGVQD come from the germline V gene (reference sequence). This CDR3 is built from 13 residues. Trimming shortened V by 3 bases and J by 9 bases, and 12 bases separated the two germline ends. This chain's CDR3 is CASSDRVDRPQHF. Here the CDR3 DNA reads TGCGCCAGCAGTGACAGGGTTGATCGGCCCCAGCATTTT.

This clonotype was counted at least ten times. V usage is TRBV12-3 or TRBV12-4 and J usage is TRBJ2-1, with 10 bases aligning to TRBD2. Losses at the gene ends were 2 bases for V and 4 bases for J; bases not matched to a gene: 2. The CDR3 has 15 amino acids. CDR3 in DNA: TGTGCCAGCAGTTTACTAGCGGGAGCTTACAATGAGCAGTTCTTC. This translates into CASSLLAGAYNEQFF.